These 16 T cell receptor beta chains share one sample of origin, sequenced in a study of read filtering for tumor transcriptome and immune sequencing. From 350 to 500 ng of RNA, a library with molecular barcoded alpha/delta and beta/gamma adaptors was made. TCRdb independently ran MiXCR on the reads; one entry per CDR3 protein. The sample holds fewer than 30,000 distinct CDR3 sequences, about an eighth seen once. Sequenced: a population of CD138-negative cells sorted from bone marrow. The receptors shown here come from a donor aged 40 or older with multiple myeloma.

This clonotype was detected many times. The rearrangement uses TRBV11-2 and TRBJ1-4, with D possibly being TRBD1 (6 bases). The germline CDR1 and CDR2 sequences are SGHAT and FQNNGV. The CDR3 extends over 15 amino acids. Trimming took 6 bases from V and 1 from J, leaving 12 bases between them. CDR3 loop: CASSQGQLTNEKLFF. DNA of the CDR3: TGTGCCAGCAGTCAAGGACAGCTAACTAATGAAAAACTGTTTTTT.

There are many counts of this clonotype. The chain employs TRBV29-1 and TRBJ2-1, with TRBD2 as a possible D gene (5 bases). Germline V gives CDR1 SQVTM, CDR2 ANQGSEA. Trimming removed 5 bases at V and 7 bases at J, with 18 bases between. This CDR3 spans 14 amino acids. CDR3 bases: TGCAGCGTTCTCTTTTACGTCCTAGCAAATGAGCAGTTCTTC. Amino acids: CSVLFYVLANEQFF.

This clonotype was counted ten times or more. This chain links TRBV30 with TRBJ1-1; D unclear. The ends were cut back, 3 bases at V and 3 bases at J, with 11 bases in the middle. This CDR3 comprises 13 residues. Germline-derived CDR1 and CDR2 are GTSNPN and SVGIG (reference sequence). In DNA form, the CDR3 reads TGTGCCTGGAGACCGATGCTGCACACTGAAGCTTTCTTT. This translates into CAWRPMLHTEAFF. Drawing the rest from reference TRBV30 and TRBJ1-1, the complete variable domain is SQTIHQWPATLVQPVGSPLSLECTVEGTSNPNLYWYRQAAGRGLQLLFYSVGIGQISSEVPQNLSASRPQDRQFILSSKKLLLSDSGFYLCAWRPMLHTEAFFGQGTRLTVV.

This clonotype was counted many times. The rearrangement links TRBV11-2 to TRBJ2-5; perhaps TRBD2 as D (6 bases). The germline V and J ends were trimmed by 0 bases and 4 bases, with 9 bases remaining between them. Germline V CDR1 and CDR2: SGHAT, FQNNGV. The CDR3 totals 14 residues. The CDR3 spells CASSLDDGGETQYF. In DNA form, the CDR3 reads TGTGCCAGCAGCTTAGATGACGGGGGAGAGACCCAGTACTTC.

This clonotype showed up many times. The CDR3, as DNA: TGTGCCAGCAGCTTGACCTTTTCCTACGAGCAGTACTTC. Translating it yields CASSLTFSYEQYF. This rearrangement joins TRBV5-6 to TRBJ2-7; D remains unclear. Germline V CDR1 and CDR2: SGHDT, YYEEEE. The ends were cut back, 1 base at V and 1 base at J, with 6 bases in the middle. The CDR3 runs to 13 residues.

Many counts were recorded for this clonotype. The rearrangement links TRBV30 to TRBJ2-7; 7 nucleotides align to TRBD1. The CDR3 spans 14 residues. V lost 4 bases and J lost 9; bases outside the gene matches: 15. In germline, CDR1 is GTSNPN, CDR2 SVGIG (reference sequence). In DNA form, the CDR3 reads TGTGCCTGGACTAAGACAGGGTCCTACGATGGGCAGTACTTC. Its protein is CAWTKTGSYDGQYF. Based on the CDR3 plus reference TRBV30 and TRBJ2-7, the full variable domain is SQTIHQWPATLVQPVGSPLSLECTVEGTSNPNLYWYRQAAGRGLQLLFYSVGIGQISSEVPQNLSASRPQDRQFILSSKKLLLSDSGFYLCAWTKTGSYDGQYFGPGTRLTVT.

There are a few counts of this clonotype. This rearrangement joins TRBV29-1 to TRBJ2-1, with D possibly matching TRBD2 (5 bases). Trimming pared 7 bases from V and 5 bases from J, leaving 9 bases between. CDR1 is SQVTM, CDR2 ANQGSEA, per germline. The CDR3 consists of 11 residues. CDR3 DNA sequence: TGCAGCGCAGGACTTAACAATGAGCAGTTCTTC. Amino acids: CSAGLNNEQFF.

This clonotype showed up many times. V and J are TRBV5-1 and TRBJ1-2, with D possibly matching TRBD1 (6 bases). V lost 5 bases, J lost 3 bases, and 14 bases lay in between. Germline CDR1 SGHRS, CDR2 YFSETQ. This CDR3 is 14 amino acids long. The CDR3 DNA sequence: TGCGCCAGCAGGATAGGGGGGGGCGACTATGGCTACACCTTC. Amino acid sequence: CASRIGGGDYGYTF.

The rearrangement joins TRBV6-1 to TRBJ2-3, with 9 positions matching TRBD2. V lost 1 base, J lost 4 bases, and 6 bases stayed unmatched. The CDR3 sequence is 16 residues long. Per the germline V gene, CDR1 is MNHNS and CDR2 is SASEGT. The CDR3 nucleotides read TGTGCCAGCAGTGAAGTCAGGACTAGCGCGTCAGATACGCAGTATTTT. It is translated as CASSEVRTSASDTQYF.

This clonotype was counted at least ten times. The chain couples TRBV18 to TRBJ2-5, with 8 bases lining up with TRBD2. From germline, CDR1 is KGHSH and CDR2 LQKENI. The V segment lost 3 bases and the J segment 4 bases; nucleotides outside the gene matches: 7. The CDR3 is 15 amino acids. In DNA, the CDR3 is TGTGCCAGCTCACCTCCGGCGGCGGGAGGAGAGACCCAGTACTTC. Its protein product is CASSPPAAGGETQYF.

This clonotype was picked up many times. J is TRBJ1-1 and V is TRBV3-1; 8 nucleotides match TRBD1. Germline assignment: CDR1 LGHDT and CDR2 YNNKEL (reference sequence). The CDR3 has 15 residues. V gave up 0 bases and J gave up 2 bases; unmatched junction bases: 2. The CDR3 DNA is TGTGCCAGCAGCCAAGAGGACAGGGTTAACACTGAAGCTTTCTTT. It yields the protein CASSQEDRVNTEAFF.

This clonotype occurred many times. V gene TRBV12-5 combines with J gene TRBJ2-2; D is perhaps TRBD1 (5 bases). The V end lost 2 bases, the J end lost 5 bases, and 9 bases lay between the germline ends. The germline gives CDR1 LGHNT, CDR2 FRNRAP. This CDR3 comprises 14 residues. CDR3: CASGLTPGTGELFF. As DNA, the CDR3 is TGTGCTAGTGGTTTGACCCCAGGGACCGGGGAGCTGTTTTTT.

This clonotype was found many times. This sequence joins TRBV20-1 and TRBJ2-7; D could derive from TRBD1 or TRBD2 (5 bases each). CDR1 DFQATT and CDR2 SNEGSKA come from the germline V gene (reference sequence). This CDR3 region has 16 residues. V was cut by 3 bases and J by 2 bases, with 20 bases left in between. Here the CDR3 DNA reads TGCAGTGCTAGCGGGGATGGGGCGCCTTCCCCCTACGAGCAGTACTTC. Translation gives CSASGDGAPSPYEQYF.

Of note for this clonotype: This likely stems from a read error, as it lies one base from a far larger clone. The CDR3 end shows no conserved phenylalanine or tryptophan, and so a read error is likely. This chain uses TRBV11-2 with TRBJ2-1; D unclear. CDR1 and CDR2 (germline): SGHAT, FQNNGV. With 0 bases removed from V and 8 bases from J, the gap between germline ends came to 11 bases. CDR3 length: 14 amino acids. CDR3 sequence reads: CASSLETPTHEQFL. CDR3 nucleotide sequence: TGTGCCAGCAGCTTAGAAACGCCTACACATGAGCAGTTCCTC.

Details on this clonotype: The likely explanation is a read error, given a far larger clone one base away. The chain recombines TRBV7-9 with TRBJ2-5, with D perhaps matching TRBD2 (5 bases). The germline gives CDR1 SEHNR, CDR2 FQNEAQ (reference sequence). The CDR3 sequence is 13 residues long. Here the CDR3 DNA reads TGTGCCAGCAGCTTGGAGGCGGAAGAGACCCAGCACTTC. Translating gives CASSLEAEETQHF.

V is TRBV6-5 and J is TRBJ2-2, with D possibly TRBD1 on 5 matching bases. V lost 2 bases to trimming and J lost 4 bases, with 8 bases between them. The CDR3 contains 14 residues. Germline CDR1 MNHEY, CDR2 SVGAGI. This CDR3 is CASSYRQSTGELFF. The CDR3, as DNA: TGTGCCAGCAGTTACAGACAGTCCACCGGGGAGCTGTTTTTT.